Shown below are 28 T cell receptor beta chains from a single sample sequenced in a study of shared clonotypes between healthy human individuals. Method: immunoSEQ multiplex PCR; TCRdb's copy keeps in-frame clones and lacks some. The sample shows about 2 million clones, 95% of them seen only once. The sequencing input was naive CD4+ T cells sorted from blood. Subset of the sample: CD45RA+ positively selected. These TCRs come from a man aged 18 to 30 in good health.

The rearrangement links TRBV5-5 to TRBJ2-7, with TRBD2 as a possible D gene (6 bases). Trimming shortened V by 0 bases and J by 3 bases, and 13 bases separated the two germline ends. In germline, CDR1 is SGHKS, CDR2 YYEKEE (reference sequence). This CDR3 contains 15 residues. CDR3 in amino acids: CASSLDPGGDYEQYF. The CDR3 DNA sequence: TGTGCCAGCAGCTTGGATCCAGGCGGGGACTACGAGCAGTACTTC.

The V call is TRBV5-4, the J call TRBJ2-1, with TRBD2 matching over 9 bases. The length of the CDR3 is 15 residues. With V trimmed by 0 bases and J by 7 bases, 5 bases remained unmatched. Germline-derived CDR1 and CDR2 are SGHNT and YYREEE (reference sequence). CDR3 protein: CASSLGGGRANEQFF. The CDR3 coding sequence is TGTGCCAGCAGCTTGGGTGGCGGGAGGGCGAATGAGCAGTTCTTC.

The chain joins TRBV5-1 to TRBJ2-7; a weak D match, TRBD2 (6 bases). The CDR3 is made up of 15 amino acids. V lost 4 bases to trimming and J lost 2 bases, with 16 bases between them. CDR1 is SGHRS and CDR2 is YFSETQ in the germline V gene. CDR3 bases: TGCGCCAGCAGCCTTAGCGGTGACGTAACCTACGAGCAGTACTTC. Its protein is CASSLSGDVTYEQYF.

Comments on this clone: Relative to the germline gene, one junction end is altered; a read error may explain this. The chain uses TRBV7-7 and TRBJ2-7, with a possible D match to TRBD1 (6 bases). This CDR3 is 14 amino acids long. CDR1 SSHAT and CDR2 FNYEAQ come from the germline V gene (reference sequence). The CDR3: CASSPGVGSYEQYF. CDR3 DNA sequence: TGTGCTAGCAGCCCAGGGGTTGGGTCCTACGAGCAGTACTTC.

This chain links TRBV7-3 with TRBJ2-5; TRBD1 or TRBD2 may be the D gene (5 bases each). CDR1 is SGHTA and CDR2 is FQGTGA in the germline V gene. The V and J ends lost 5 bases and 7 bases respectively, with 14 bases between them. The CDR3 runs to 13 residues. CDR3 in amino acids: CASSPRGGGTQYF. CDR3 nucleotide sequence: TGTGCCAGCAGCCCGAGGGGTGGGGGGACCCAGTACTTC.

V gene TRBV4-1 combines with J gene TRBJ2-3, with a weak D call TRBD1 (5 bases). Germline lookup yields CDR1 MGHRA and CDR2 YSYEKL. This CDR3 is 16 amino acids long. Trimming stripped 0 bases from V and 2 bases from J, with 12 bases between. The CDR3 DNA follows: TGCGCCAGCAGCCAAGACAGGGTTGTTTACACAGATACGCAGTATTTT. Translating it yields CASSQDRVVYTDTQYF.

In this sample, this clone turned up a few times. This chain uses TRBV30 with TRBJ1-3, with unresolved D. Trimming stripped 3 bases from V and 0 bases from J, with 9 bases between. The CDR3 totals 14 residues. Germline V gives CDR1 GTSNPN, CDR2 SVGIG (reference sequence). In DNA, the CDR3 is TGTGCCTGGAGGGGCTGGAGCTCTGGAAACACCATATATTTT. It is translated as CAWRGWSSGNTIYF.

This clone was detected only once. V and J are TRBV28 and TRBJ1-5; 7 bases are a match to TRBD1. The V segment lost 1 base and the J segment 5 bases; nucleotides outside the gene matches: 5. The CDR3 runs to 15 residues. In germline, CDR1 is MDHEN, CDR2 SYDVKM. The CDR3 DNA sequence: TGTGCCAGCAGTTTATCGACAGGGAAAGATCAGCCCCAGCATTTT. As protein: CASSLSTGKDQPQHF.

The CDR3 region is CASTTGGADTEAFF. DNA for the CDR3: TGTGCCAGCACGACAGGGGGCGCGGATACTGAAGCTTTCTTT. V is TRBV6-4 and J is TRBJ1-1; 10 positions match TRBD1. Losses at the gene ends were 7 bases for V and 5 bases for J; bases not matched to a gene: 7. The CDR3 consists of 14 residues. Germline loops: CDR1 MRHNA, CDR2 SNTAGT.

V is TRBV4-1 and J is TRBJ1-2, with TRBD1 matching 9 bases. This CDR3 contains 17 residues. Trimming cost V 4 bases and J 3 bases; bases outside gene matches: 12. The germline V gene has CDR1 MGHRA and CDR2 YSYEKL. CDR3 loop: CASSRAGQGIIHYGYTF. The CDR3 DNA reads TGCGCCAGCAGCCGCGCGGGACAGGGTATCATCCACTATGGCTACACCTTC.

This clone was counted a single time. This sequence joins TRBV14 and TRBJ2-7; no definite D call. Germline CDR1 reads SGHDN; CDR2 reads FVKESK. The V gene lost 0 bases and the J gene lost 2 bases, with 11 bases spanning the gap. The CDR3 contains 15 residues. CDR3 in amino acids: CASSQDGQATYEQYF. As DNA, the CDR3 is TGTGCCAGCAGCCAAGATGGCCAGGCCACCTACGAGCAGTACTTC. The entire variable domain, with the rest obtained from reference TRBV14 and TRBJ2-7, is as follows: EAGVTQFPSHSVIEKGQTVTLRCDPISGHDNLYWYRRVMGKEIKFLLHFVKESKQDESGMPNNRFLAERTGGTYSTLKVQPAELEDSGVYFCASSQDGQATYEQYFGPGTRLTVT.

The rearrangement links TRBV30 to TRBJ1-6; no firm D call. Trimming took off 4 bases at V and 8 bases at J, with 6 bases between the two ends. The V gene's germline CDR1 is GTSNPN and CDR2 SVGIG (reference sequence). CDR3 length equals 11 residues. This CDR3 reads CAWKEDSPLHF. The CDR3 DNA reads as TGTGCCTGGAAAGAGGATTCACCCCTCCACTTT.

The genes are TRBV10-3 and TRBJ2-3; D gene uncertain. V lost 4 bases and J lost 9, with 8 bases in between. The CDR3 has 11 amino acids. The germline gives CDR1 ENHRY, CDR2 SYGVKD. The CDR3 DNA sequence: TGTGCCATCAGTGGCAAGGGAACGCAGTATTTT. Translated, it gives CAISGKGTQYF.

The genes are TRBV4-3 and TRBJ2-3, with D perhaps matching TRBD2 (6 bases). Between the trimmed V and J ends, which lost 4 bases and 0 bases, there was a span of 14 bases. In germline, CDR1 is LGHNA, CDR2 YSLEER. The CDR3 spans 16 residues. CDR3 sequence reads: CASSPGDAISTDTQYF. For the CDR3, the DNA is TGCGCCAGCAGCCCGGGGGACGCAATTAGCACAGATACGCAGTATTTT.

Only one count was recorded for this clone. J is TRBJ2-7 and V is TRBV18; D is unclear. This CDR3 has 18 residues. Trimming left V 3 bases short and J 3 bases short, with 24 bases between. The germline V gene has CDR1 KGHSH and CDR2 LQKENI. The DNA for the CDR3 is TGTGCCAGCTCACCGACACCGCTTCGAACTTACCAGGTCTACGAGCAGTACTTC. It yields the protein CASSPTPLRTYQVYEQYF.

This chain uses TRBV5-6 with TRBJ1-6, with TRBD1 matching 7 bases. Germline trimming cut 3 bases from V and 5 bases from J; bases unmatched to any gene: 5. Germline V gene data show CDR1 as SGHDT and CDR2 as YYEEEE. The CDR3 extends over 15 amino acids. The CDR3 protein is CASSSGGVNNSPLHF. CDR3 DNA sequence: TGTGCCAGCAGCTCAGGGGGAGTTAATAATTCACCCCTCCACTTT. The whole variable domain, filled in from reference TRBV5-6 and TRBJ1-6, reads DAGVTQSPTHLIKTRGQQVTLRCSPKSGHDTVSWYQQALGQGPQFIFQYYEEEERQRGNFPDRFSGHQFPNYSSELNVNALLLGDSALYLCASSSGGVNNSPLHFGNGTRLTVT.

This clone is a singleton in its sample. The rearrangement joins TRBV30 to TRBJ1-1; 8 bases match TRBD1. This CDR3 is 12 amino acids long. Losses at the gene ends were 4 bases for V and 10 bases for J; bases not matched to a gene: 8. CDR1 and CDR2 (germline): GTSNPN, SVGIG (reference sequence). In nucleotides, the CDR3 is TGTGCCTGGACCCGACAGGGGTTCGTAGCTTTCTTT. This encodes CAWTRQGFVAFF.

V and J are TRBV30 and TRBJ1-6, with TRBD1 matching over 7 bases. Germline V gene sequence: CDR1 GTSNPN, CDR2 SVGIG (reference sequence). V trimming: 3 bases; J trimming: 7 bases; junction bases outside the gene matches: 9. The CDR3 totals 15 residues. CDR3 nucleotides: TGTGCCTGGAGCAGACAGGGAACGATCAATTCACCCCTCCACTTT. This sequence encodes CAWSRQGTINSPLHF.

V usage is TRBV5-4 and J usage is TRBJ1-4; TRBD1 aligns across 7 bases. The V and J ends lost 5 bases and 6 bases, in that order; junction bases with no gene match: 7. The CDR3 consists of 14 residues. Germline V gives CDR1 SGHNT, CDR2 YYREEE (reference sequence). CDR3 nucleotides: TGTGCCAGCAGAAAACAGGGGTTGGATGAAAAACTGTTTTTT. This encodes CASRKQGLDEKLFF.

The chain recombines TRBV28 with TRBJ1-2, with no clear D. From germline, CDR1 is MDHEN and CDR2 SYDVKM. This CDR3 has 13 residues. Trimming removed 5 bases at V and 2 bases at J, with 9 bases between. The CDR3 here is CASSGLGNYGYTF. The CDR3 nucleotides are TGTGCCAGCAGTGGACTCGGGAACTATGGCTACACCTTC.

In the case of this clone: The sample contains more than one DNA sequence encoding this CDR3. This chain joins TRBV7-3 and TRBJ2-3; perhaps TRBD1 as D (6 bases). CDR1 and CDR2 (germline): SGHTA, FQGTGA. Trimming took off 5 bases at V and 2 bases at J, with 11 bases between the two ends. This CDR3 is 14 amino acids long. CDR3: CASSPGHSTDTQYF. In DNA, the CDR3 is TGTGCCAGCAGCCCGGGACACTCCACAGATACGCAGTATTTT.

This clone turned up a few times. Additional DNA sequences in this sample encode the identical CDR3. The chain combines TRBV19 with TRBJ2-1; 7 nucleotides match TRBD1. The V and J ends lost 6 bases and 0 bases, in that order; junction bases with no gene match: 2. The CDR3 is made up of 14 amino acids. Germline CDR1 and CDR2: LNHDA and SQIVND (reference sequence). Here the CDR3 reads CASSPGGSYNEQFF. CDR3 in DNA: TGTGCCAGTAGCCCAGGGGGCTCCTACAATGAGCAGTTCTTC.

The gene calls are TRBV5-1 and TRBJ2-3; D unclear. The CDR3 length is 13 residues. The germline V gene has CDR1 SGHRS and CDR2 YFSETQ. The V and J ends lost 4 bases and 5 bases respectively, with 11 bases between them. In DNA, the CDR3 is TGCGCCAGCAGCAGATCTAGGGTAGATACGCAGTATTTT. Protein: CASSRSRVDTQYF.

The gene calls are TRBV30 and TRBJ1-6; D is unclear. The CDR3 loop spans 13 amino acids. CDR1 and CDR2 (germline): GTSNPN, SVGIG (reference sequence). Trimming removed 2 bases at V and 10 bases at J, with 12 bases between. The DNA of the CDR3 is TGTGCCTGGAGTCGGCCGGGAACCTCACCCCTCCACTTT. Encoded protein: CAWSRPGTSPLHF.

The genes are TRBV7-2 and TRBJ2-5; 9 nucleotides line up with TRBD1. This CDR3 comprises 14 residues. V lost 5 bases and J lost 4; bases outside the gene matches: 5. Per germline, CDR1 SGHTA and CDR2 FQGNSA. CDR3 nucleotides: TGTGCCAGCAGCCCGGTGGGACAGGGAGAGACCCAGTACTTC. Its translation is CASSPVGQGETQYF.

The rearrangement uses TRBV5-5 and TRBJ2-3; the D gene is possibly TRBD2 (5 bases). Germline lookup yields CDR1 SGHKS and CDR2 YYEKEE (reference sequence). The CDR3 spans 15 residues. V gave up 4 bases and J gave up 2 bases, with 14 bases separating them. CDR3 protein: CASSMTARATDTQYF. DNA for the CDR3: TGTGCCAGCAGCATGACGGCGCGGGCCACAGATACGCAGTATTTT.

This clone appeared a few times. The chain has TRBV28 and TRBJ1-5; weak D call: TRBD1 (6 bases). CDR1 and CDR2 from the germline V gene are MDHEN and SYDVKM. This CDR3 has 12 residues. The V end was cut by 10 bases, the J end by 4 bases, with 11 bases between. The DNA of the CDR3 is TGTGCCACCACAACAGGGAATCAGCCCCAGCATTTT. Amino acids: CATTTGNQPQHF. Using reference TRBV28 and TRBJ1-5 for the parts outside the CDR3, the full variable domain is DVKVTQSSRYLVKRTGEKVFLECVQDMDHENMFWYRQDPGLGLRLIYFSYDVKMKEKGDIPEGYSVSREKKERFSLILESASTNQTSMYLCATTTGNQPQHFGDGTRLSIL.

The V call is TRBV10-1, the J call TRBJ2-1; 8 bases align to TRBD2. The V segment lost 7 bases and the J segment 5 bases; nucleotides outside the gene matches: 10. CDR3 length equals 15 residues. The germline V gene has CDR1 WNHNN and CDR2 SYGVQD (reference sequence). CDR3 sequence (DNA): TGCGCCAGCACCTCAGGACTAGCTGGAAACAATGAGCAGTTCTTC. Protein product: CASTSGLAGNNEQFF.